This entry lists 21 T cell receptor beta chains sequenced from one sample in a study of OX40 agonist ivuxolimab in advanced cancers. Here immunoSEQ multiplex PCR was the method, and the copy in TCRdb shows in-frame clones only, minus some. The sample lists approximately 82,000 clones, approximately 87% occurring once. The specimen was CD4+ or CD8+ T cells sorted from blood, collected in a trial of the OX40 agonist ivuxolimab. The receptors were gathered from an adult with an advanced solid tumor such as melanoma, head and neck, liver or kidney cancer.

The chain carries TRBV6-6 and TRBJ1-1; no clear D gene. The CDR3 is 13 residues long. Trimming stripped 5 bases from V and 1 base from J, with 8 bases between. CDR1 and CDR2 (germline): MNHNY, SVGAGI (reference sequence). This CDR3 reads CASSRQWNTEAFF. CDR3 coding DNA: TGTGCCAGCAGTCGGCAATGGAACACTGAAGCTTTCTTT.

V usage is TRBV6-5 and J usage is TRBJ2-3; TRBD1 matches 8 bases. J lost 1 base, V lost 0 bases, and 3 bases had no gene match. Per the germline V gene, CDR1 is MNHEY and CDR2 is SVGAGI. CDR3 length: 16 amino acids. The DNA for the CDR3 is TGTGCCAGCAGTTACTCCTCGGGACAGGGCACAGATACGCAGTATTTT. Encoded protein: CASSYSSGQGTDTQYF.

This clone has only a few counts. This chain uses TRBV2 with TRBJ2-4, with D unresolved. V was trimmed by 6 bases and J by 11 bases, leaving 17 bases between them. Per the germline V gene, CDR1 is SNHLY and CDR2 is FYNNEI. The CDR3 runs to 13 residues. The CDR3: CASRGTGVILQYF. CDR3 sequence (DNA): TGTGCCAGCAGGGGTACGGGTGTTATCCTTCAGTACTTC.

The genes are TRBV10-3 and TRBJ2-1, with D perhaps TRBD1 or TRBD2 (5 bases each). The germline gives CDR1 ENHRY, CDR2 SYGVKD. The CDR3 consists of 13 residues. V lost 5 bases, J lost 5 bases, and 10 bases lay in between. The DNA for the CDR3 is TGTGCCATCAGTCGGGACGAGGACAATGAGCAGTTCTTC. Amino acids: CAISRDEDNEQFF.

The rearrangement uses TRBV2 and TRBJ2-3; TRBD2 aligns across 14 bases. J was trimmed by 5 bases and V by 5 bases; bases with no gene match: 6. This CDR3 comprises 16 residues. The germline V gene encodes CDR1 SNHLY and CDR2 FYNNEI. The CDR3, as DNA: TGTGCCAGCAGTCCGGGAGGACTAGCGGGGGGAGATACGCAGTATTTT. Protein: CASSPGGLAGGDTQYF.

This clone showed up many times. This chain joins TRBV5-8 and TRBJ1-2; D is undetermined. The CDR3 spans 14 residues. Trimming removed 2 bases at V and 7 bases at J, with 15 bases between. Germline V CDR1 and CDR2: SGHTS, YDEGEE. CDR3 DNA: TGTGCCAGCAGCTTATGGAGGGATTTTTTTGGCTACACCTTC. This encodes CASSLWRDFFGYTF.

This chain connects TRBV9 to TRBJ2-2; the D gene is possibly TRBD1 (5 bases). This CDR3 region has 16 residues. Trimming removed 2 bases from V and 4 bases from J, with 15 bases in between. Germline V gives CDR1 SGDLS, CDR2 YYNGEE. The CDR3 reads CASSVTVGQGTGELFF. Written as DNA, the CDR3 is TGTGCCAGCAGCGTCACAGTTGGGCAGGGCACCGGGGAGCTGTTTTTT.

The chain joins TRBV7-9 to TRBJ1-2; D unresolved. V lost 6 bases, J lost 4 bases, and 15 bases lay in between. The length of the CDR3 is 14 residues. Germline V gene data show CDR1 as SEHNR and CDR2 as FQNEAQ (reference sequence). Here the CDR3 DNA reads TGTGCCAGCAGGTCCACGGGTCTTTTCTATGGCTACACCTTC. Amino acids: CASRSTGLFYGYTF. Looking up the rest from reference TRBV7-9 and TRBJ1-2 gives the full variable domain: DTGVSQNPRHKITKRGQNVTFRCDPISEHNRLYWYRQTLGQGPEFLTYFQNEAQLEKSRLLSDRFSAERPKGSFSTLEIQRTEQGDSAMYLCASRSTGLFYGYTFGSGTRLTVV.

This sequence joins TRBV7-9 and TRBJ1-4, with TRBD1 as a possible D gene (6 bases). CDR3 length: 15 residues. V dropped 7 bases and J dropped 8 bases, with 20 bases sitting between them. CDR1 is SEHNR and CDR2 is FQNEAQ in the germline V gene (reference sequence). The CDR3 DNA reads as TGTGCCAGCACCATTGGAGGGGGGCGAGGGGAAAAACTGTTTTTT. Its protein is CASTIGGGRGEKLFF.

This clone was seen more than once but under ten times. The CDR3 protein is CASKGGDSGYTF. The CDR3 bases are TGTGCCAGCAAGGGAGGGGATTCTGGCTACACCTTC. The chain employs TRBV6-6 and TRBJ1-2; the D gene is possibly TRBD1 (5 bases). The CDR3 consists of 12 residues. Germline V gene sequence: CDR1 MNHNY, CDR2 SVGAGI (reference sequence). V was trimmed by 7 bases and J by 7 bases, leaving 13 bases between them.

This rearrangement joins TRBV19 to TRBJ1-3; D uncertain. The V end lost 7 bases, the J end lost 2 bases, and 12 bases lay between the germline ends. Germline V gene lookup returns CDR1 LNHDA and CDR2 SQIVND (reference sequence). CDR3 length: 14 amino acids. The CDR3 DNA reads as TGTGCCAGTAAATCCTCTGAGACTGGAAACACCATATATTTT. Translation gives CASKSSETGNTIYF.

This clone was found a few times. The CDR3 region has the DNA TGCAGCGCCGAGGAGGACACCGGGGTGACCCAGTACTTC. Translated, it gives CSAEEDTGVTQYF. The chain links TRBV29-1 to TRBJ2-5; D assignment may be TRBD1 or TRBD2 (5 bases each). The CDR3 covers 13 residues. Germline V gives CDR1 SQVTM, CDR2 ANQGSEA. Trimming cost V 7 bases and J 7 bases, with 19 bases left between them.

This clone was recorded once. The gene calls are TRBV5-1 and TRBJ2-5; D not resolved. With 0 bases removed from V and 5 bases from J, the gap between germline ends came to 17 bases. This CDR3 is built from 16 residues. Germline V gene data show CDR1 as SGHRS and CDR2 as YFSETQ. This chain's CDR3 is CASSLVKGRLWETQYF. The CDR3 bases are TGCGCCAGCAGCTTGGTAAAGGGCCGCCTGTGGGAGACCCAGTACTTC. Full variable domain (remainder filled in from reference TRBV5-1 and TRBJ2-5): KAGVTQTPRYLIKTRGQQVTLSCSPISGHRSVSWYQQTPGQGLQFLFEYFSETQRNKGNFPGRFSGRQFSNSRSEMNVSTLELGDSALYLCASSLVKGRLWETQYFGPGTRLLVL.

The gene calls are TRBV5-5 and TRBJ2-2; D is uncertain. This CDR3 is built from 13 residues. From germline, CDR1 is SGHKS and CDR2 YYEKEE (reference sequence). Trimming took off 2 bases at V and 3 bases at J, with 5 bases between the two ends. CDR3 amino acids: CASSLGDTGELFF. CDR3 nucleotide sequence: TGTGCCAGCAGCTTAGGTGACACCGGGGAGCTGTTTTTT.

This rearrangement joins TRBV18 to TRBJ2-6; D possibly uses TRBD1 or TRBD2 (5 bases each). V lost 3 bases to trimming and J lost 4 bases, with 13 bases between them. Germline V gene sequence: CDR1 KGHSH, CDR2 LQKENI. This CDR3 spans 16 amino acids. The CDR3 region has the DNA TGTGCCAGCTCACCCAACGCCAGGGAGGGGGCCAACGTCCTGACTTTC. This encodes CASSPNAREGANVLTF.

This rearrangement joins TRBV6-5 to TRBJ1-2, with a tentative D call TRBD1 (5 bases). V was pared by 6 bases and J by 4 bases, with 12 bases between. The germline V gene encodes CDR1 MNHEY and CDR2 SVGAGI. CDR3 length equals 13 residues. The CDR3 DNA sequence: TGTGCCAGCAGAGACGACAGAGCCTATGGCTACACCTTC. It yields the protein CASRDDRAYGYTF.

V usage is TRBV30 and J usage is TRBJ2-5; D call uncertain. The tail of the sequence fits TRBJ2-7 better, so the J call may be wrong. The CDR3 totals 12 residues. The germline V gene has CDR1 GTSNPN and CDR2 SVGIG (reference sequence). In DNA, the CDR3 is TGTGCCTGTAGGACGAAAAAATACGAGCAGTACTTC. Its protein product is CACRTKKYEQYF.

The V gene is TRBV10-3, the J gene TRBJ2-7; tentative D call: TRBD1 (5 bases). V was pared by 2 bases and J by 8 bases, with 13 bases between. CDR1 and CDR2 from the germline V gene are ENHRY and SYGVKD. CDR3 length equals 13 residues. CDR3 sequence: CAISEPQVTKQYF. CDR3 nucleotides: TGTGCCATCAGTGAGCCACAGGTTACGAAGCAGTACTTC.

This clone was seen only once. This specimen includes other DNA sequences encoding the same CDR3. The CDR3 loop is CASSYSTRGGQETQYF. CDR3 coding DNA: TGTGCCAGCAGTTACTCGACGCGGGGGGGACAAGAGACCCAGTACTTC. The chain has TRBV6-6 and TRBJ2-5; 9 bases fit TRBD2. Trimming removed 0 bases from V and 2 bases from J; junction bases left unmatched: 4. Germline V gives CDR1 MNHNY, CDR2 SVGAGI (reference sequence). This CDR3 region has 16 residues.

J is TRBJ2-5 and V is TRBV7-3; D is unclear. The V end lost 5 bases, the J end lost 0 bases, and 7 bases lay between the germline ends. Germline V gene sequence: CDR1 SGHTA, CDR2 FQGTGA. The length of the CDR3 is 13 residues. CDR3 bases: TGTGCCAGCAGCCGGATGCACCAAGAGACCCAGTACTTC. It codes for CASSRMHQETQYF.

CDR3 in DNA: TGTGCCAGCAGTCTTGACAGGGCGTACACCGGGGAGCTGTTTTTT. The encoded protein is CASSLDRAYTGELFF. The rearrangement links TRBV6-1 to TRBJ2-2; 7 positions match TRBD1. Germline V gene lookup returns CDR1 MNHNS and CDR2 SASEGT. The CDR3 has 15 amino acids. V shed 5 bases, J shed 3 bases, and the junction held 6 bases outside the gene matches.